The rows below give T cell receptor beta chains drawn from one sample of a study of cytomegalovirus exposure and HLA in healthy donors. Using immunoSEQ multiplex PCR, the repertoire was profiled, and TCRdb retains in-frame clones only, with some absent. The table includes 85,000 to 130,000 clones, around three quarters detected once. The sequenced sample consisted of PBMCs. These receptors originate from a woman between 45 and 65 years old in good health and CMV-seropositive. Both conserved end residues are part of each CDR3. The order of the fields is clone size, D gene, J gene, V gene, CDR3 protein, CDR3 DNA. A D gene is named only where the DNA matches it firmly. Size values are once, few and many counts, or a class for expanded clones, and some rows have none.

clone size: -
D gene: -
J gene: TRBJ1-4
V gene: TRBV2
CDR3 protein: CASLNDFNEKLFF
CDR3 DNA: TGTGCCAGCCTGAATGACTTCAATGAAAAACTGTTTTTT

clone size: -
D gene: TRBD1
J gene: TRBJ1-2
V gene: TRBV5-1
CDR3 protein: CASSSRGPELYGYTF
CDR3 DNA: TGCGCCAGCAGCTCCAGGGGGCCTGAGCTCTATGGCTACACCTTC

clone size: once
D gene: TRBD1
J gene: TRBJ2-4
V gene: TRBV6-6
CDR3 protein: CASSFDRGLVIQYF
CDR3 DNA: TGTGCCAGCAGCTTTGACAGGGGGCTTGTCATTCAGTACTTC

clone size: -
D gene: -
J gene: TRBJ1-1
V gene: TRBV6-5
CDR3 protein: CASSPTGIYTEAFF
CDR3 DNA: TGTGCCAGCAGTCCAACAGGGATCTACACTGAAGCTTTCTTT

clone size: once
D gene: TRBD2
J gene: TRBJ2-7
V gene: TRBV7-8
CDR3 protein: CASSYGLAGSYEQYF
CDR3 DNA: TGTGCCAGCAGCTACGGACTAGCGGGGTCCTACGAGCAGTACTTC

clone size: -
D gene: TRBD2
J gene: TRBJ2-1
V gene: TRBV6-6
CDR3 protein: CASSPTSGLPGGEQFF
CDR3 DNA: TGTGCCAGCAGCCCGACTAGCGGTTTGCCAGGGGGTGAGCAGTTCTTC

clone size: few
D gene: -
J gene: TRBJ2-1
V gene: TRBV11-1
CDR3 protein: CASSLGLDFGTNEQFF
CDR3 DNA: TGTGCCAGCAGCTTAGGACTAGATTTCGGGACTAATGAGCAGTTCTTC

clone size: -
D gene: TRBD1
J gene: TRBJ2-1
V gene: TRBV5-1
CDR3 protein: CASSLDRTGSNEQFF
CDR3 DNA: TGCGCCAGCAGCTTGGATCGGACAGGGTCCAATGAGCAGTTCTTC

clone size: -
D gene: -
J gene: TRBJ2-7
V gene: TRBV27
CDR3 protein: CASSSARRVASYEQYF
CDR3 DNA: TGTGCCAGCAGTTCGGCGAGGCGGGTGGCGTCCTACGAGCAGTACTTC

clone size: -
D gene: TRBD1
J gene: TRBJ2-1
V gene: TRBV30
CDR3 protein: CAWKGQGRDNEQFF
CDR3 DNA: TGTGCCTGGAAGGGACAGGGAAGGGACAATGAGCAGTTCTTC

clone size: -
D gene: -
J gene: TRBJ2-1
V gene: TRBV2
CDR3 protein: CASNEGFDEQFF
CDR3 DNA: TGTGCCAGCAACGAGGGTTTCGATGAGCAGTTCTTC

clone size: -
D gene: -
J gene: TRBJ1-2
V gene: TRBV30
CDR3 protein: CAWRGGTSFYGYTF
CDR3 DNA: TGTGCCTGGAGGGGGGGGACATCCTTTTATGGCTACACCTTC

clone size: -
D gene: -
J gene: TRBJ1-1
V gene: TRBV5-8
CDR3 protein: CASSFYAGEGMNTEAFF
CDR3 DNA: TGTGCCAGCAGCTTTTACGCAGGGGAGGGGATGAACACTGAAGCTTTCTTT

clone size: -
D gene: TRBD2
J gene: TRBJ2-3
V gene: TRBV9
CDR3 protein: CASSVVARAGGDTQYF
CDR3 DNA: TGTGCCAGCAGCGTAGTAGCGCGAGCGGGAGGAGATACGCAGTATTTT

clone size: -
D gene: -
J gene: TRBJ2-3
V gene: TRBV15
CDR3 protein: CATSEVRGADTQYF
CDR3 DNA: TGTGCCACCAGCGAGGTACGGGGAGCAGATACGCAGTATTTT

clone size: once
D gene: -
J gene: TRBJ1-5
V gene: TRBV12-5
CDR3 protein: CASGEKYQPQHF
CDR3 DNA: TGTGCTAGTGGTGAGAAATATCAGCCCCAGCATTTT

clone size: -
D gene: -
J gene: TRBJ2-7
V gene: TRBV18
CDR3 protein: CASSSDSKTYEQYF
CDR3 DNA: TGTGCCAGCTCCTCGGACAGTAAGACCTACGAGCAGTACTTC

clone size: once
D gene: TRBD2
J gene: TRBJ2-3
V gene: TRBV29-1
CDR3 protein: CSVGGLSGKSTDTQYF
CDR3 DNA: TGCAGCGTCGGAGGGCTTAGCGGGAAGAGCACAGATACGCAGTATTTT

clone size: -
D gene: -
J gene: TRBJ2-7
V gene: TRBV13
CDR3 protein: CASSLGQDYEQYF
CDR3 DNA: TGTGCCAGCAGCTTAGGCCAGGACTACGAGCAGTACTTC

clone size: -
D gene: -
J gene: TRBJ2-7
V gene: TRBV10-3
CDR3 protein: CAIRTNRDTRYEQYF
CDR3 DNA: TGTGCCATCAGAACAAACCGGGACACCCGCTACGAGCAGTACTTC

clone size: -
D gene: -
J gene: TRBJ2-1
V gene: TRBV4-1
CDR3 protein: CASSQVRAIDEQFF
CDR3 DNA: TGCGCCAGCAGCCAAGTGAGAGCGATCGATGAGCAGTTCTTC

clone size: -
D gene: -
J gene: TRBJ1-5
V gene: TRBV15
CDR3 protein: CATSPLPFQPQHF
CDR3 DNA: TGTGCCACCAGCCCACTCCCGTTTCAGCCCCAGCATTTT

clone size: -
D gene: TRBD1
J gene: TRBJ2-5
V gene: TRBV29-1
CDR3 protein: CSVRSGQRVSEVTQYF
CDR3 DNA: TGCAGCGTCAGATCGGGACAGCGAGTTTCTGAGGTGACCCAGTACTTC

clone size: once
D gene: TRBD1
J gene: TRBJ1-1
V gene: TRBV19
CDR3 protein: CASSPETGPMNTEAFF
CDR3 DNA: TGTGCCAGTAGTCCGGAGACAGGGCCCATGAACACTGAAGCTTTCTTT

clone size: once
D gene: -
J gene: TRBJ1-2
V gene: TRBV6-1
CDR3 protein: CASSPLDGRPYGYTF
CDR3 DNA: TGTGCCAGCAGCCCACTCGACGGGAGGCCCTATGGCTACACCTTC

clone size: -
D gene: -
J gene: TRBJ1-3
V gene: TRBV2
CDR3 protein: CASSRDTGNTIYF
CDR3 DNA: TGTGCCAGCAGCCGGGACACTGGAAACACCATATATTTT

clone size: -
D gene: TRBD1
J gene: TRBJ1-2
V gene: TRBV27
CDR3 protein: CASSLGQGGYGYTF
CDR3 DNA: TGTGCCAGCAGTCTAGGACAGGGGGGGTATGGCTACACCTTC

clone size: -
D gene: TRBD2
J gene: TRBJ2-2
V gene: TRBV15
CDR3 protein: CATSRGTLRSSGGTTHTGELFF
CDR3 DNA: TGTGCCACCAGCAGAGGAACTTTACGGTCTAGCGGGGGAACCACACACACCGGGGAGCTGTTTTTT

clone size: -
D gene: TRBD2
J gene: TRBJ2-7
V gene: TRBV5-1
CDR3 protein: CASSLKRENSEQYF
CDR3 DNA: TGCGCCAGCAGCTTGAAGCGGGAAAACTCCGAGCAGTACTTC

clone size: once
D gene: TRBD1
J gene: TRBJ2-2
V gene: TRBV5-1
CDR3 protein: CASSFGAGGNTGELFF
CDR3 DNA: TGCGCCAGCAGCTTTGGTGCAGGGGGGAACACCGGGGAGCTGTTTTTT

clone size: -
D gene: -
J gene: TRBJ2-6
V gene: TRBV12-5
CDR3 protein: CASGSSPGQGGSGANVLTF
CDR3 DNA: TGTGCTAGTGGTTCGTCCCCTGGACAGGGAGGGTCTGGGGCCAACGTCCTGACTTTC

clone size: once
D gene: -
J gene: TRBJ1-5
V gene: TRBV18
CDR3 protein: CASSPPLSDQPQHF
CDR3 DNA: TGTGCCAGCTCTCCCCCTTTGAGCGATCAGCCCCAGCATTTT

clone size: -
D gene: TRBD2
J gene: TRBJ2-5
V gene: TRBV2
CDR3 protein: CASSDGGLAGTETQYF
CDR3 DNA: TGTGCCAGCAGTGATGGGGGGCTAGCGGGAACAGAGACCCAGTACTTC

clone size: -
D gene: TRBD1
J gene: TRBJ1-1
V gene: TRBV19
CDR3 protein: CASSEWDRAGAFF
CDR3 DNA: TGTGCCAGTAGTGAGTGGGACAGGGCCGGAGCTTTCTTT

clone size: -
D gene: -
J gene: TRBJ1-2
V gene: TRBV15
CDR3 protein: CATSREQQANYGYTF
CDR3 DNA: TGTGCCACCAGCAGAGAGCAACAGGCTAACTATGGCTACACCTTC

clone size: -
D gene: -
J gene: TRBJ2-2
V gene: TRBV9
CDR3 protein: CASSVVVGELFF
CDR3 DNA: TGTGCCAGCAGCGTAGTAGTCGGGGAGCTGTTTTTT

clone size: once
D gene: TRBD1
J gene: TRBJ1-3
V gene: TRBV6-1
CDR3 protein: CASTLDRGPGNTIYF
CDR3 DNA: TGTGCCAGCACCCTCGACAGGGGGCCTGGAAACACCATATATTTT

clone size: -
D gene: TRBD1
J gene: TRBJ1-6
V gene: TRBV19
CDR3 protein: CASSPPGQGALDSPLHF
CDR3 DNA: TGTGCCAGTAGTCCCCCGGGACAGGGGGCTCTGGATTCACCCCTCCACTTT

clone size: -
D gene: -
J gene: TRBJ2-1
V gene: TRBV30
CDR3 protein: CAWSVLQGNEQFF
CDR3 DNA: TGTGCCTGGAGTGTACTCCAGGGTAATGAGCAGTTCTTC

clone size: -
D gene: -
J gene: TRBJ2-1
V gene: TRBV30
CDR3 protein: CAWGWAEQFF
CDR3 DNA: TGTGCCTGGGGCTGGGCTGAGCAGTTCTTC

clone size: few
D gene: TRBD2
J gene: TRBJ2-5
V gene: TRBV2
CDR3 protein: CASSEAREGETQYF
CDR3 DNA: TGTGCCAGCAGTGAAGCGCGGGAGGGGGAGACCCAGTACTTC

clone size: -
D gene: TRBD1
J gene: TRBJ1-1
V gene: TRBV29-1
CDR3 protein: CSAGQGAFF
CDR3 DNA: TGCAGCGCCGGACAGGGAGCTTTCTTT

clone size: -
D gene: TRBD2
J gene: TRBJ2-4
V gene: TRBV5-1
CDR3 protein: CASSTSSGRAGNIQYF
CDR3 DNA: TGCGCCAGCAGCACTTCTAGCGGGAGGGCCGGGAACATTCAGTACTTC

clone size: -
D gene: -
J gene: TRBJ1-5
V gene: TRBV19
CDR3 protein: CASSSPNRVDQPQHF
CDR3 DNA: TGTGCCAGTAGTTCCCCCAACAGGGTCGATCAGCCCCAGCATTTT

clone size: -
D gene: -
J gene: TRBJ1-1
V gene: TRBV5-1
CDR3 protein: CASSLSGGNRKGTEAFF
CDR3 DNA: TGCGCCAGCAGCTTGTCGGGGGGGAATAGGAAAGGGACTGAAGCTTTCTTT

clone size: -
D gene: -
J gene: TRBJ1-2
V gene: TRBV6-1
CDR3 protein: CASSPGSHSEMGYTF
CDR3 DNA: TGTGCCAGCAGCCCCGGGTCGCATTCGGAGATGGGCTACACCTTC

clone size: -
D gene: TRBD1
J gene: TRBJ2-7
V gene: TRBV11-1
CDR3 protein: CASSLGTGGHEQYF
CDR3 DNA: TGTGCCAGCAGCTTAGGGACAGGGGGCCACGAGCAGTACTTC

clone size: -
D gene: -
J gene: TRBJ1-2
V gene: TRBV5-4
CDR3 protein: CASSFSLRDYGYTF
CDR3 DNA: TGTGCCAGCAGCTTCTCCTTACGAGACTATGGCTACACCTTC

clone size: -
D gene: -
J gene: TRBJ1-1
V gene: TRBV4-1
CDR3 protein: CASSQRQGNTEAFF
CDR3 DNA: TGCGCCAGCAGCCAAAGGCAGGGGAACACTGAAGCTTTCTTT

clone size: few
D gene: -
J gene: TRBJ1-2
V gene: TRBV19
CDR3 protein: CASRHRGAENYGYTF
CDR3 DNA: TGTGCCAGTAGACACCGTGGGGCAGAGAACTATGGCTACACCTTC

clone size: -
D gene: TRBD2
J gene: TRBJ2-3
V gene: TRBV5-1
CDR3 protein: CASSRAGGTDTQYF
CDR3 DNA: TGCGCCAGCAGCCGAGCGGGGGGCACAGATACGCAGTATTTT